The clone carrying this TCR beta chain has just a few counts. As yet, its antigen is unknown. CDR1 and CDR2 (germline): SEHNR, FQNEAQ (reference sequence). Trimming cost V 7 bases and J 3 bases, with 6 bases left between them. This CDR3 spans 11 amino acids. The data were taken from a study of beta chain features in type 1 diabetes. Study-wide context: Similarity in age, gender and cell yields was seen between patients and healthy donors.

As every portion of the isolated RNA was reverse transcribed, the sequencing read expressed TCRB transcripts. Profiled with immunoSEQ multiplex PCR; TCRdb holds only in-frame clones, not every one. The sample yields under 350,000 clones, approximately 25% seen once. Study-level results: When Type 1 diabetes patients were examined, their TCRB CDR3s proved moderately but significantly shorter in all four CD4+ subsets. Sequencing from cDNA could over-represent high-TCR-expressing cells. In type 1 diabetes patients, VDJ junctions had fewer insertions; deletions at these junctions were more frequent. Patients showed naive, central memory and Treg TCRB repertoires that appeared more similar than those of healthy donors.

This clonotype originated in a woman in her twenties or thirties with type 1 diabetes. The material sequenced was naive CD4+ T cells from blood. The chain employs TRBV7-9 and TRBJ2-5; D gene uncertain. CDR3 DNA: TGTGCCAGCACCCTAAAAGAGACCCAGTACTTC. Translated, it gives CASTLKETQYF.